This TCR beta chain was recorded in a study of blood T cell repertoires in COVID-19 (dated by TCRdb to the early 2020s). For the wider study: The collaborator samples originated in the United States, Italy and Spain and spanned the acute and convalescent phases of COVID-19. The prospective study material was composed of cDNA or gDNA derived from T cells, B-cell-depleted T cells, or PBMCs. Deeply sampled blood TCRbeta repertoires from subjects exposed to, actively infected with, or recovered from COVID-19 were included in the dataset. A freely available public database, intended as a resource for researchers studying the immune response to SARS-CoV-2, is where the repertoires were released. The samples were drawn from the first 160 participants of the ongoing ImmuneRACE study and from 950 to 1,500 subjects provided by 6 global collaborators. A de-identified subject ID, COVID-19 status, age in years and sex were almost always included in the sample metadata. Where available, HLA class I and class II types were obtained from metadata supplied by the sample provider rather than from assay-based typing. Here is what the overall study found, with its caveats: The amount of clinical and demographic metadata varied by source and participant and was provided uncurated.

On this clone: This clone's antigen is unknown. Nothing much larger sits one base from this clone, and base qualities are not available.

The immunoSEQ Assay, a bias-controlled multiplex PCR, was used to amplify TCRbeta CDR3 regions from genomic DNA. The paper's processing steps were these. The number of nucleated cells in each sample was estimated from the amplification of reference gene primers within the assay. Sequence reads were collapsed and filtered to measure the absolute abundance of every unique TCRbeta CDR3 rearrangement. For each sample, productive Simpson clonality was calculated by taking the square root of Simpson's diversity index across productive rearrangements. This immuneACCESS table, as held by TCRdb, lists in-frame sequences with V and J called but not all clones. Of the missing ones, under half trace to an unresolved V gene in checked studies; the others have no known cause. That table supplies the V and J calls and clone size; D and trimming were determined from the DNA. The sample table lists over 110,000 clones, about 87% of them with a count of one. The ten largest clonotypes hold roughly 28% of the sample.

Ends trimmed: V by 1 base, J by 2 bases; bases unmatched to a gene: 2. The germline V gene (reference sequence) gives CDR1 as LNHDA and CDR2 as SQIVND. From the cysteine up to the phenylalanine, the CDR3 has a length of 15 residues. Just the 45-base CDR3 DNA is kept, in frame starting at base 1. Whole blood was collected in K2EDTA tubes by collaborating institutions according to the institutions' own protocols. For TCRbeta analysis, collaborators shipped samples in one of three forms: frozen whole blood, isolated PBMCs, or DNA extracted from either of those sample types. The receptor comes from a human donor in a cohort sampled during active COVID-19. The sequenced sample was peripheral blood. This chain joins TRBV19 to TRBJ2-1; the central 7 bases match TRBD1. The CDR3 region reads CASSIAQGAYNEQFF. The nucleotides are TGTGCCAGTAGTATAGCGCAGGGGGCCTACAATGAGCAGTTCTTC.